Sequencing of this T cell receptor beta chain was carried out in a study of shared clonotypes between healthy human individuals. General observations from the study: Specimens sampled were limited to blood, with tissue repertoires likely differing. Larger richness was generally estimated for naive than memory subsets.

The CDR3 totals 16 residues. V shed 4 bases and J shed 4 bases, with 20 bases lying between them. Germline values: CDR1 SGDLS, CDR2 YYNGEE. Researchers divided each subset's genomic DNA evenly across several immunoSEQ plates. This table comes from immunoSEQ multiplex PCR, and its TCRdb copy is limited to in-frame clones, with some not included. This sample has 2.3 million or so clones, with over 85% found just once. With regard to this clone: The antigen remains undetermined.

The receptor's source is a man aged 18-30 years in good health. Some clones in this sample may be carry-over from other donors' samples. This rearrangement joins TRBV9 to TRBJ2-5; D is perhaps TRBD2 (6 bases). The specimen sequenced was naive CD4+ T cells from PBMCs. Indicated subset: CD45RA+ positively selected. CDR3 protein: CASSLQAASAAETQYF. CDR3 nucleotide sequence: TGTGCCAGCAGCCTCCAAGCGGCTAGCGCTGCAGAGACCCAGTACTTC.